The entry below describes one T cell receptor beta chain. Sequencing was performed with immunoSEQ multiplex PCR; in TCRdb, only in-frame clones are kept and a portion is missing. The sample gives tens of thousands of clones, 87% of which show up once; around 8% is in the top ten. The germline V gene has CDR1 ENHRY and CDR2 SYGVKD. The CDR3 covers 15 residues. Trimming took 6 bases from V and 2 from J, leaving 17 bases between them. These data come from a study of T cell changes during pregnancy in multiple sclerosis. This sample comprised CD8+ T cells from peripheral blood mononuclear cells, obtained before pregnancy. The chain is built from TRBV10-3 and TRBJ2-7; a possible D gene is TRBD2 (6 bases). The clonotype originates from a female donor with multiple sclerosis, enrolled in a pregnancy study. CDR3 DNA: TGTGCCATCAGCGACCCAACGGAGGGGCCCTACGAGCAGTACTTC. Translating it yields CAISDPTEGPYEQYF.